Shown below are 5 T cell receptor beta chains from a single sample sequenced in a study of blood T cells in healthy people across ages. The second PCR ran about 7 to 12 cycles with a sample-barcoded 5' primer and J-beta primers. TCRdb re-called the 5' RACE reads through MiXCR, storing one row per CDR3 protein. The top ten clones hold around 14% of a sample with about 1.1 million distinct CDR3 sequences, around two fifths of them seen once. The material sequenced was blood. Receptors were obtained from a man aged 18-30 years in good health.

This clonotype was observed a few times. V and J are TRBV20-1 and TRBJ2-1; 9 bases align to TRBD2. Germline V lookup: CDR1 DFQATT, CDR2 SNEGSKA (reference sequence). After removal of 5 bases from V and 7 bases from J, the junction contained 6 bases not matched to a gene. The length of the CDR3 is 13 residues. The CDR3 sequence: CSALGLATNEQFF. The CDR3 coding sequence is TGCAGTGCTTTAGGACTAGCGACGAATGAGCAGTTCTTC.

The chain has TRBV28 and TRBJ1-1; D perhaps matches TRBD1 (6 bases). CDR1 and CDR2 from the germline V gene are MDHEN and SYDVKM. The CDR3 length is 15 residues. Trimming left V 8 bases short and J 1 base short, with 17 bases between. The CDR3 nucleotides read TGTGCCAGCCACAAGCCCCCACAGGGGAACACTGAAGCTTTCTTT. It encodes CASHKPPQGNTEAFF.

In this sample, this clonotype turned up a few times. V is TRBV30 and J is TRBJ1-2; D is possibly TRBD1 (5 bases). Trimming cost V 6 bases and J 0 bases, with 11 bases left between them. This CDR3 has 13 amino acids. The germline V gene encodes CDR1 GTSNPN and CDR2 SVGIG (reference sequence). The CDR3 DNA reads as TGTGCCTGCGGGGACTCCTCTAACTATGGCTACACCTTC. Translation gives CACGDSSNYGYTF.

A word on this clonotype: Compared with germline, one end of the junction differs, possibly owing to a read error. V and J are TRBV6-6 and TRBJ2-3, with 7 bases aligning to TRBD1. This CDR3 has 15 amino acids. Per germline, CDR1 MNHNY and CDR2 SVGAGI (reference sequence). CDR3 DNA: TGTGCCAGCAGTTACCTCGGGACAGACACAGATATGCAGTATTTT. Its translation is CASSYLGTDTDMQYF.

This clonotype was found a few times. The chain uses TRBV6-5 and TRBJ1-5, with D unresolved. The CDR3 has 15 amino acids. Germline V lookup: CDR1 MNHEY, CDR2 SVGAGI. V lost 0 bases to trimming and J lost 9 bases, with 15 bases between them. The CDR3 coding sequence is TGTGCCAGCAGTTACTCCCACAACTTGAGGGTGCCCCAGCATTTT. Its translation: CASSYSHNLRVPQHF.